The present T cell receptor beta chain was sequenced within a study of cytomegalovirus exposure and HLA in healthy donors. Study-wide points: Common viral pathogens were later found to be apparently linked to several of the most significant clusters. Associated with cytomegalovirus, according to the listing, were 150 to 200 TCR beta chains.

About this clone: The antigen remains undetermined.

V lost 2 bases and J lost 4; bases outside the gene matches: 4. Germline V lookup: CDR1 SGHNT, CDR2 YENEEA. The CDR3 runs to 14 residues. Healthy people donating bone marrow made up the donors. PCR used 60 Vbeta primers and 13 Jbeta primers. Clones were sequenced by immunoSEQ multiplex PCR, and TCRdb holds only the in-frame ones, with some missing. The data show roughly 120,000 clones, about four fifths seen once. The rearrangement links TRBV11-3 to TRBJ2-5; 7 nucleotides match TRBD2. The clonotype comes from a woman aged 18-35 years in good health and CMV-seropositive. Sequenced material: PBMCs. The CDR3 region is CASSLTREGETQYF. Here the CDR3 DNA reads TGTGCCAGCAGCTTAACTAGGGAGGGAGAGACCCAGTACTTC.